The T cell receptor beta chain under discussion was sequenced for a study of beta chain features in type 1 diabetes. The study, taken as a whole, reports: In all four CD4+ subsets, TCRB CDR3 length was significantly, moderately reduced in type 1 diabetes.

Note on this clone: Its antigen remains unknown. This sample also contains other DNA sequences that code for the same CDR3.

V shed 0 bases and J shed 2 bases, with 4 bases lying between them. Germline CDR1 and CDR2: GTSNPN and SVGIG (reference sequence). This CDR3 comprises 13 residues. What was sequenced were expressed TCRB transcripts, since all of the isolated RNA had been reverse transcribed. Naive, central memory and regulatory T cell samples averaged around 3.8 million reads. Generated by immunoSEQ multiplex PCR, the TCRdb table keeps only in-frame clones and is missing some. The sample carries some 410,000 clones, over 11% recorded once. The chain links TRBV30 to TRBJ2-2, with unresolved D. The sequence came from a man aged 30 to 39 in good health. Sequenced input: naive CD4+ T cells from blood. The CDR3 here is CAWSVINTGELFF. The CDR3 DNA reads as TGTGCCTGGAGTGTGATCAACACCGGGGAGCTGTTTTTT.